The 10 T cell receptor beta chains given below trace back to one sample, sequenced in a study of cytomegalovirus exposure and HLA in healthy donors. The PCR was carried out with 60 Vbeta primers and 13 Jbeta primers. Repertoires were generated with immunoSEQ multiplex PCR, while TCRdb's copy carries only in-frame clones and drops some. The sample consists of around 130,000 clones, 75% to 90% of them appearing once. The sample comprised PBMCs. The receptors derive from a woman in her thirties or forties in good health and CMV-seronegative.

The chain employs TRBV5-1 and TRBJ2-1; 9 nucleotides agree with TRBD1. Trimming cost V 4 bases and J 2 bases; bases outside gene matches: 4. The germline gives CDR1 SGHRS, CDR2 YFSETQ. This CDR3 spans 15 amino acids. DNA for the CDR3: TGCGCCAGCAGCCTTCGACAGGGGGCCTACAATGAGCAGTTCTTC. This encodes CASSLRQGAYNEQFF.

The rearrangement uses TRBV25-1 and TRBJ2-5; D may be TRBD2 (7 bases). The CDR3 is 14 residues long. Looked up from germline, CDR1 is MGHDK and CDR2 is SYGVNS. V lost 10 bases, J lost 5 bases, and 20 bases lay in between. The CDR3 region has the DNA TGTGCCACCCTAGATAAGGGGGGGAGCGAGACCCAGTACTTC. As protein: CATLDKGGSETQYF.

The rearrangement links TRBV27 to TRBJ2-6; D remains unclear. CDR1 MNHEY and CDR2 SMNVEV come from the germline V gene (reference sequence). Trimming took off 6 bases at V and 1 base at J, with 13 bases between the two ends. The CDR3 runs to 16 residues. As DNA, the CDR3 is TGTGCCAGCAGCTACCTCCGGGTGTCTGGGGCCAACGTCCTGACTTTC. This sequence encodes CASSYLRVSGANVLTF.

The rearrangement joins TRBV7-9 to TRBJ2-1; 9 positions agree with TRBD2. Looked up from germline, CDR1 is SEHNR and CDR2 is FQNEAQ (reference sequence). The ends lost 5 bases at V and 1 base at J; junction bases unmatched: 9. This CDR3 contains 17 residues. This chain's CDR3 is CASSKGLAAASYNEQFF. CDR3 DNA: TGTGCCAGCAGCAAGGGACTAGCCGCGGCATCCTACAATGAGCAGTTCTTC.

V usage is TRBV7-6 and J usage is TRBJ2-7; maybe TRBD1 (5 bases). Germline V gene sequence: CDR1 SGHVS, CDR2 FNYEAQ. The CDR3 is 14 amino acids. The germline V and J ends were trimmed by 5 bases and 2 bases, with 13 bases remaining between them. DNA for the CDR3: TGTGCCAGCAGCCTAGGACACACCACCTACGAGCAGTACTTC. It encodes CASSLGHTTYEQYF.

CDR3 nucleotides: TGTGCCAGTAGGTGGGCCGGGGGGGAAGGCACTGAAGCTTTCTTT. Encoded protein: CASRWAGGEGTEAFF. The rearrangement uses TRBV19 and TRBJ1-1; a possible D gene is TRBD1 (5 bases). Germline loops: CDR1 LNHDA, CDR2 SQIVND (reference sequence). Trimming removed 6 bases at V and 4 bases at J, with 18 bases between. This CDR3 has 15 residues.

The V and J genes are TRBV20-1 and TRBJ2-5; D not resolved. Germline values: CDR1 DFQATT, CDR2 SNEGSKA (reference sequence). CDR3 length: 11 residues. V lost 3 bases and J lost 3, with 5 bases in between. CDR3 coding DNA: TGCAGTGCTAGCGGAGAAGAGACCCAGTACTTC. Translating it yields CSASGEETQYF.

V gene TRBV2 combines with J gene TRBJ2-3; TRBD2 might be the D (5 bases). Trimming pared 6 bases from V and 5 bases from J, leaving 15 bases between. The CDR3 is 14 amino acids. Germline loops: CDR1 SNHLY, CDR2 FYNNEI. Here the CDR3 reads CASRQTQSGDTQYF. DNA for the CDR3: TGTGCCAGCAGGCAAACCCAAAGCGGAGATACGCAGTATTTT.

Comment on this clone: One end of the junction is discordant with germline, which a read error may explain. The chain couples TRBV9 to TRBJ1-1, with D possibly matching TRBD1 (5 bases). Germline CDR1 SGDLS, CDR2 YYNGEE. The CDR3 runs to 15 residues. CDR3 protein: CASTVGQGGNTEAFF. The CDR3 DNA reads TGTGCCAGCACCGTAGGCCAGGGAGGGAACACTGAAGCTTTCTTT.

This clone was observed a single time. The rearrangement links TRBV27 to TRBJ1-4; TRBD1 matches 9 bases. Germline V gives CDR1 MNHEY, CDR2 SMNVEV (reference sequence). V lost 6 bases, J lost 7 bases, and 12 bases stayed unmatched. The CDR3 loop spans 16 amino acids. DNA for the CDR3: TGTGCCAGCAGCCCGGAGGGGACAGGGATATTTGAAAAACTGTTTTTT. Translation gives CASSPEGTGIFEKLFF. The variable domain in full, with the rest retrieved from reference TRBV27 and TRBJ1-4, is EAQVTQNPRYLITVTGKKLTVTCSQNMNHEYMSWYRQDPGLGLRQIYYSMNVEVTDKGDVPEGYKVSRKEKRNFPLILESPSPNQTSLYFCASSPEGTGIFEKLFFGSGTQLSVL.